This T cell receptor (beta chain) was retrieved from a study of graft-versus-host responses after intestinal transplantation. Study at large: Isolated intestinal, liver-intestinal, or multivisceral transplants were what recipients had. Every recipient underwent anti-thymocyte globulin induction, then tacrolimus and steroids for 3 to 4 years.

Comment on this clone: Its antigen is unknown.

V gave up 3 bases and J gave up 1 base, with 16 bases separating them. Germline V CDR1 and CDR2: SGDLS, YYNGEE. This CDR3 spans 17 amino acids. TCRdb keeps only in-frame clones here, not all; method: immunoSEQ multiplex PCR. Of 70,000 to 100,000 clones in the sample, roughly 89% were seen once. Overall study findings and caveats: Recipient marrow harbored GvH clones, some of which surfaced first in ileum or blood. Early post-transplant HvG declines tracked with peak circulating GvH clone levels.

This TCR derives from a human donor who received an intestinal transplant. The sequenced sample was unstimulated CD4+ T cells sorted from spleen or lymph node cells, obtained before intestinal transplant. The chain recombines TRBV9 with TRBJ2-2, with a tentative D call TRBD2 (6 bases). This CDR3 is CASSGIPSEKNTGELFF. The CDR3, as DNA: TGTGCCAGCAGCGGGATACCTAGCGAGAAGAACACCGGGGAGCTGTTTTTT.